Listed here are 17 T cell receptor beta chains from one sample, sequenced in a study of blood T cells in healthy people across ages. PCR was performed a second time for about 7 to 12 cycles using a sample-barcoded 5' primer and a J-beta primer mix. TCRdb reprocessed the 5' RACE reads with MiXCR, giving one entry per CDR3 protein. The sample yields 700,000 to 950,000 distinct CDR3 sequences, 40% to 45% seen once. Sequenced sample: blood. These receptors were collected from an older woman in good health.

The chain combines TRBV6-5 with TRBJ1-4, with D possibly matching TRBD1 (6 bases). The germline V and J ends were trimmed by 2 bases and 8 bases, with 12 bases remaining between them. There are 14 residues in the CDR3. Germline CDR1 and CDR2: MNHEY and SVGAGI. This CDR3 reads CASSYGQGNEKLFF. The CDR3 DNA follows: TGTGCCAGCAGTTACGGGCAGGGGAACGAAAAACTGTTTTTT.

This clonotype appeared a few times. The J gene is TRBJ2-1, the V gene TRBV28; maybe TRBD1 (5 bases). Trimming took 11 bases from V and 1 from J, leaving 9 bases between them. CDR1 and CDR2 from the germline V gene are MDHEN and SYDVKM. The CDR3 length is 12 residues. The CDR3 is CACKGSYNEQFF. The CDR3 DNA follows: TGTGCCTGCAAGGGGTCCTACAATGAGCAGTTCTTC.

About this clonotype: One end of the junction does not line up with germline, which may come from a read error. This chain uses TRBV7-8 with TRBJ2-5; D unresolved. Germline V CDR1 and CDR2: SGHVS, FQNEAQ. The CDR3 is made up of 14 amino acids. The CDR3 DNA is TGTGCCGGCAGCTTAGTTGTAGCCCAAGAGACCCAGTACTTC. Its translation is CAGSLVVAQETQYF.

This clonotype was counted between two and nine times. This chain's CDR3 is CASSRQGGSNQPQHF. The DNA for the CDR3 is TGTGCCAGCAGCCGCCAGGGAGGCAGCAATCAGCCCCAGCATTTT. The rearrangement uses TRBV12-3 or TRBV12-4 and TRBJ1-5; a weak D match, TRBD1 (5 bases). This CDR3 contains 15 residues. Trimming removed 6 bases at V and 1 base at J, with 13 bases between.

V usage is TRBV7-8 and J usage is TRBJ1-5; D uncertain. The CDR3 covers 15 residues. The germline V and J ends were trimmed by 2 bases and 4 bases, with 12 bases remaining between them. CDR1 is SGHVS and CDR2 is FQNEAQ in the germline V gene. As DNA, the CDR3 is TGTGCCAGCAGCTTATCAGCGAACCAGAATCAGCCCCAGCATTTT. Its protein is CASSLSANQNQPQHF. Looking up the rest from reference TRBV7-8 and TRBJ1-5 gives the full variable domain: GAGVSQSPRYKVAKRGQDVALRCDPISGHVSLFWYQQALGQGPEFLTYFQNEAQLDKSGLPSDRFFAERPEGSVSTLKIQRTQQEDSAVYLCASSLSANQNQPQHFGDGTRLSIL.

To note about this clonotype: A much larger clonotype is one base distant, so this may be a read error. This chain's CDR3 is CASSLEGKTQYF. For the CDR3, the DNA is TGTGCCAGCAGCTTAGAGGGAAAGACCCAGTACTTC. J is TRBJ2-5 and V is TRBV7-7; D is undetermined. V dropped 1 base and J dropped 6 bases, with 6 bases sitting between them. CDR1 is SSHAT and CDR2 is FNYEAQ in the germline V gene (reference sequence). The CDR3 spans 12 residues. Full variable domain (outside the CDR3, taken from reference TRBV7-7 and TRBJ2-5): GAGVSQSPRYKVTKRGQDVTLRCDPISSHATLYWYQQALGQGPEFLTYFNYEAQPDKSGLPSDRFSAERPEGSISTLTIQRTEQRDSAMYRCASSLEGKTQYFGPGTRLLVL.

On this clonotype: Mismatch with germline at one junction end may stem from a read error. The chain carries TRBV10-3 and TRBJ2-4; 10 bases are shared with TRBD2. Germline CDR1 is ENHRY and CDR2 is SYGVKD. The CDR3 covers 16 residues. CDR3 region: CAISGTSGGTKNSQYF. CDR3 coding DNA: TGTGCCATCAGTGGGACTAGCGGAGGAACCAAAAACAGTCAGTACTTC.

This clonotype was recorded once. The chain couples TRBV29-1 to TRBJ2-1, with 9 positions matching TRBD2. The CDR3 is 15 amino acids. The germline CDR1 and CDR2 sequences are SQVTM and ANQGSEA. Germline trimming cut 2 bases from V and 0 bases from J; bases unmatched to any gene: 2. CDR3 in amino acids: CSVEPAGGSYNEQFF. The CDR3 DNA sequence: TGCAGCGTTGAACCAGCGGGGGGCTCCTACAATGAGCAGTTCTTC.

CDR3 amino acids: CSARGTGYNEQYF. Written as DNA, the CDR3 is TGCAGTGCTAGAGGTACAGGGTACAATGAGCAGTACTTC. The rearrangement links TRBV20-1 to TRBJ2-7, with D possibly matching TRBD1 (6 bases). In germline, CDR1 is DFQATT, CDR2 SNEGSKA (reference sequence). The CDR3 is made up of 13 amino acids. V lost 1 base to trimming and J lost 7 bases, with 14 bases between them.

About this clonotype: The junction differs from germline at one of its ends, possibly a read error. The CDR3 DNA reads TGCACCAGCAGCCCGAACAGGGAAATCTCCTACAATGAGCAGTTCTTC. Translation: CTSSPNREISYNEQFF. The chain carries TRBV4-3 and TRBJ2-1; D is perhaps TRBD1 (6 bases). Germline V lookup: CDR1 LGHNA, CDR2 YSLEER. This CDR3 region has 16 residues.

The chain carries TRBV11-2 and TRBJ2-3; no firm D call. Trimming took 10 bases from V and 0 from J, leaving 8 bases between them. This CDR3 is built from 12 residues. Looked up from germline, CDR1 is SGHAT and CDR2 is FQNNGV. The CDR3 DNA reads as TGTGCCACGACGCCTAGCACAGATACGCAGTATTTT. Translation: CATTPSTDTQYF.

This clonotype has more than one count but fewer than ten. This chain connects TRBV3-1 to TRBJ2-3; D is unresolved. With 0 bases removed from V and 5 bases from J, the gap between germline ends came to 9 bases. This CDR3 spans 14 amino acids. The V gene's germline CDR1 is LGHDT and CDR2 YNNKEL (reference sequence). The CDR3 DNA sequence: TGTGCCAGCAGCCAAGATGGAGTGGTAGATACGCAGTATTTT. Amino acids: CASSQDGVVDTQYF.

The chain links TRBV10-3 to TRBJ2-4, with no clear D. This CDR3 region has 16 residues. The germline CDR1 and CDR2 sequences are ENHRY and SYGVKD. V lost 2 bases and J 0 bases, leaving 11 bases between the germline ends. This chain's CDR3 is CAISEMGSLAKNIQYF. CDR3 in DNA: TGTGCCATCAGTGAGATGGGAAGCTTAGCCAAAAACATTCAGTACTTC.

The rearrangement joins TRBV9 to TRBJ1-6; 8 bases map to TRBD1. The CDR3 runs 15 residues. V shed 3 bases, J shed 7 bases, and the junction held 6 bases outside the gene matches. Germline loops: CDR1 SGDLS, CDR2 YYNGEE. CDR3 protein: CASSARQGTNSPLHF. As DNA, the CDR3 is TGTGCCAGCAGCGCAAGACAGGGGACAAATTCACCCCTCCACTTT.

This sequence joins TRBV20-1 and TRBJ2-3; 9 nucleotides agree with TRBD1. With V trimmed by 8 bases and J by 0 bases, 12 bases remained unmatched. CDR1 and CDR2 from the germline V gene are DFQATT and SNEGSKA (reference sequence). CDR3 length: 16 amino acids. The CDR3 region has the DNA TGCAGTTCTGAGCGCTGGGACAGGGTTAGCACAGATACGCAGTATTTT. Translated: CSSERWDRVSTDTQYF.

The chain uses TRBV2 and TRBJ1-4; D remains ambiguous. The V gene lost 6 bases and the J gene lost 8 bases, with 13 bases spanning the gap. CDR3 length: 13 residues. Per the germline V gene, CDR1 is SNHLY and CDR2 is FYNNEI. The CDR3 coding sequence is TGTGCCAGCAGCCAGGACCATAAGGAAAAACTGTTTTTT. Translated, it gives CASSQDHKEKLFF.

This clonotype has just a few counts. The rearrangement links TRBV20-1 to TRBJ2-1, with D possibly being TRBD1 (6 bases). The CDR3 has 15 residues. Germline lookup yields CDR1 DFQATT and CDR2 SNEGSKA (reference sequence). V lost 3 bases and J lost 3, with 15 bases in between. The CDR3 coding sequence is TGCAGTGCTAGTTCCGTGAGCAGGGGCTACAATGAGCAGTTCTTC. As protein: CSASSVSRGYNEQFF.